What follows describes a single T cell receptor beta chain. Its antigen is not identified. These data come from a study of post-analysis software for immune sequencing data. Study-wide context: There were relapsing-remitting, secondary progressive and progressive-relapsing multiple sclerosis among the disease courses included.

Study-level results: Strong same-batch co-clustering of samples appeared with F measure clustering. The normalized Chao1 diversity of multiple sclerosis patients was significantly lower than that of controls. Among 5 or 6 TRBV segments more frequent in patients than controls were TRBV5-6, TRBV5-1 and TRBV20-1.

Incorporated into the TCR beta cDNA libraries were unique molecular identifiers, which served to reduce PCR and sequencing biases. There were roughly 0.95 to 10 million T cells, and roughly 0.5 million cDNA molecules came from them. Using its own MiXCR run on the PCR reads, TCRdb lists one record per CDR3 protein. The sample has hundreds of thousands of distinct CDR3 sequences, 40% to 55% seen once. CDR3 length equals 14 residues. Germline assignment: CDR1 SGHTA and CDR2 FQGTGA. V was pared by 2 bases and J by 6 bases, with 13 bases between. Sample: blood. The chain joins TRBV7-3 to TRBJ1-2; D uncertain. This TCR came from a girl aged 5-17 years with multiple sclerosis. The CDR3: CASSLVVKLNGYTF. The CDR3, as DNA: TGTGCCAGCAGCTTAGTAGTGAAGCTCAATGGCTACACCTTC.